This entry concerns a single T cell receptor (beta chain). Assay used: immunoSEQ multiplex PCR; TCRdb lists only in-frame clones, some missing. The table lists tens of thousands of clones, approximately 91% of them singletons. With 3 bases clipped from V and 5 bases from J, the junction kept 3 bases outside the gene matches. Germline-derived CDR1 and CDR2 are LGHNA and YSLEER. CDR3 length: 15 amino acids. The data were obtained in a study of control samples from healthy donors and cancer patients. V usage is TRBV4-3 and J usage is TRBJ2-2; TRBD1 agrees at 10 bases. What was sequenced was blood. This sequence originates from a woman in her sixties in good health. Here the CDR3 DNA reads TGCGCCAGCAGCCAGGGGACAGGGGAAACCGGGGAGCTGTTTTTT. The encoded protein is CASSQGTGETGELFF.